The clone carrying this TCR beta chain was seen more than once but under ten times. The data were produced by immunoSEQ multiplex PCR, yet TCRdb's version contains in-frame clones alone and is incomplete. This sample yields fewer than 25,000 clones, of which 80% to 90% are seen a single time; more than 50% belongs to the top ten. The CDR3 has 15 amino acids. The ends lost 4 bases at V and 4 bases at J; junction bases unmatched: 6. From germline, CDR1 is SGHTA and CDR2 FQGNSA. This sample stems from a study of OX40 agonist ivuxolimab in advanced cancers. Whole-study context: At 0.01 to 10 mg/kg, ivuxolimab was administered intravenously to patients every 2 weeks.

Here the sequenced sample was CD4+ or CD8+ T cells sorted from blood, taken in a trial of the OX40 agonist ivuxolimab. This TCR came from an adult with an advanced solid tumor such as melanoma, head and neck, liver or kidney cancer. The V call is TRBV7-2, the J call TRBJ1-1; the match to TRBD1 covers 10 bases. The CDR3 sequence is CASSSGTGVGTEAFF. The CDR3 nucleotides are TGTGCCAGCAGCTCCGGGACAGGGGTTGGCACTGAAGCTTTCTTT.